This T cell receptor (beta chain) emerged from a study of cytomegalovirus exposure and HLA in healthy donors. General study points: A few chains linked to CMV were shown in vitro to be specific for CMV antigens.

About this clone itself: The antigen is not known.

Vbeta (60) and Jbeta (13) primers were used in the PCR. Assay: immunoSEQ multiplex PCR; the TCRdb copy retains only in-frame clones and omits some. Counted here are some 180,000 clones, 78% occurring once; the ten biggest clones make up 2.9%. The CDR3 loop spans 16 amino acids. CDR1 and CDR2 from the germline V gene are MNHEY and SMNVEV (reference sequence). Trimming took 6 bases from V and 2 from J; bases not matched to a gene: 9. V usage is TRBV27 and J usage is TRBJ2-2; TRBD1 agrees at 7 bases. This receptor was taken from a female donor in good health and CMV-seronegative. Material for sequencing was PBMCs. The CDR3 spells CASSGTEILNTGELFF. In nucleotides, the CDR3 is TGTGCCAGCAGCGGGACAGAGATATTAAACACCGGGGAGCTGTTTTTT.